This T cell receptor beta chain was retrieved from a study of cytomegalovirus exposure and HLA in healthy donors. Study conclusions and caveats: The study designated 164 TCR beta chains cytomegalovirus-associated.

Trimming removed 0 bases from V and 4 bases from J, with 14 bases in between. This CDR3 region has 16 residues. The V gene's germline CDR1 is LNHNV and CDR2 YYDKDF (reference sequence). TCRdb's table, derived via immunoSEQ multiplex PCR, lists solely in-frame clones and lacks some. The sample contains tens of thousands of clones, 91% of which appear only once. In regard to this clone: Its antigen is not identified.

The specimen sequenced was PBMCs. This receptor was identified in a woman in her thirties in good health and CMV-seronegative. The rearrangement uses TRBV15 and TRBJ2-3; the D gene is possibly TRBD2 (5 bases). CDR3 sequence (DNA): TGTGCCACCAGCAGAGATCGCGGACTCCCTCCAGATACGCAGTATTTT. Residues: CATSRDRGLPPDTQYF.